Listed below are T cell receptor beta chains from one sample, sequenced in a study of cytomegalovirus exposure and HLA in healthy donors. This table comes from immunoSEQ multiplex PCR, and its TCRdb copy is limited to in-frame clones, with some not included. Found here are 85,000 to 130,000 clones, 65% to 80% of them singletons; the top ten hold roughly 6%. Sequenced input: PBMCs. Receptors originate from a woman between 50 and 59 years old in good health and CMV-seropositive. The CDR3 runs from the conserved cysteine through the conserved F or W. D genes are given only for firm matches. Not all rows give a size; the values are once, few, many and, for expanded clones, a class.

j_gene,v_gene,d_gene,abundance,CDR3nt,CDR3aa
TRBJ2-7,TRBV30,.,.,TGTGCCTGGAGTCTCGGTTCCTACGAGCAGTACTTC,CAWSLGSYEQYF
TRBJ2-3,TRBV5-1,.,.,TGCGCCAGCAGCCCCGGTCCCATCACAGATACGCAGTATTTT,CASSPGPITDTQYF
TRBJ2-1,TRBV28,TRBD2,.,TGTGCCAGCAGTTCCCCCGGGACTAGCGTAGACAATGAGCAGTTCTTC,CASSSPGTSVDNEQFF
TRBJ1-5,TRBV18,TRBD1,few,TGTGCCAGCTCAGACCGGGACAGTAATCAGCCCCAGCATTTT,CASSDRDSNQPQHF
TRBJ1-3,TRBV5-1,.,.,TGCGCCAGCAGCCCCTTGTTCGGTGGAAACACCATATATTTT,CASSPLFGGNTIYF
TRBJ1-1,TRBV7-9,.,.,TGTGCCAGCAGCTCTAGGGGGAGCCCGAACACTGAAGCTTTCTTT,CASSSRGSPNTEAFF
TRBJ1-5,TRBV28,.,.,TGTGCCAGCAGTTGGGGCCTCAATCAGCCCCAGCATTTT,CASSWGLNQPQHF
TRBJ2-7,TRBV4-2,TRBD2,once,TGTGCCAGCAGCCAAGATAGGATCCGGGCTAGCGGGGGGGCTCACGAGCAGTACTTC,CASSQDRIRASGGAHEQYF
TRBJ1-4,TRBV7-2,.,.,TGTGCCAGCAGCTTAGTGCCGGTGAAGCAGGGAATTAATGAAAAACTGTTTTTT,CASSLVPVKQGINEKLFF
TRBJ1-1,TRBV18,.,.,TGTGCCAGCTCACCACCAGCGGCAGGAGCTGAAGCTTTCTTT,CASSPPAAGAEAFF
TRBJ2-5,TRBV5-6,.,once,TGTGCCAGCAGCCCCGGGGGGCCCTACCAAGAGACCCAGTACTTC,CASSPGGPYQETQYF
TRBJ2-7,TRBV7-9,.,.,TGTGCCAGCAGCTTAGCGCTCCGGGGAGGAAGCTCCTACGAGCAGTACTTC,CASSLALRGGSSYEQYF
TRBJ1-2,TRBV19,.,.,TGTGCCATTCAGGGGAGCGGCTATGGCTACACCTTC,CAIQGSGYGYTF
TRBJ2-2,TRBV2,TRBD2,few,TGTGCCAGCAGTGTCAGGACTAGCCTCGCCGGGGAGCTGTTTTTT,CASSVRTSLAGELFF
TRBJ1-4,TRBV28,TRBD1,.,TGTGCCAGCAGTTTTTTCGGGACAGGGGGCGCGAGGCGTGAAAAACTGTTTTTT,CASSFFGTGGARREKLFF
TRBJ2-1,TRBV6-1,.,.,TGTGCCAGCAGTGAAAGGGTCGGGACATACAATGAGCAGTTCTTC,CASSERVGTYNEQFF
TRBJ1-1,TRBV6-6,.,.,TGTGCCAGCGGTGGGGCCGTGAACACTGAAGCTTTCTTT,CASGGAVNTEAFF
TRBJ1-5,TRBV21-1,.,few,TGTGCCAGCAGCAAACTAAGACAGCCCCAGCATTTT,CASSKLRQPQHF
TRBJ2-1,TRBV28,TRBD1,.,TGTGCCAGCAACCTCCTTCCGGGACAGGGGGCGCGTGATGAGCAGTTCTTC,CASNLLPGQGARDEQFF
TRBJ1-1,TRBV10-3,.,.,TGTGCCATCAGTGAGTCGCGCAGGGAGGGAGGGGAAGCTTTCTTT,CAISESRREGGEAFF
TRBJ1-5,TRBV6-4,.,.,TGTGCCAGCAGTAACAACAGGGTCAGGGATAGTATGAGTAGCAATCAGCCCCAGCATTTT,CASSNNRVRDSMSSNQPQHF
TRBJ1-5,TRBV6-6,.,once,TGTGCCAGCAGTCCCGGCGGGTTAGTAAGCAATCAGCCCCAGCATTTT,CASSPGGLVSNQPQHF
TRBJ2-1,TRBV7-2,TRBD2,.,TGTGCCAGCAGCTTAGCGCGTTTACTAGCGGGGGGGTATGAGCAGTTCTTC,CASSLARLLAGGYEQFF
TRBJ2-2,TRBV7-2,.,.,TGTGCCAGGGCCCAGAACACCGGGGAGCTGTTTTTT,CARAQNTGELFF
TRBJ2-2,TRBV9,TRBD2,.,TGTGCCAGCTCAAGGACTAGCGGGGGGGCTGGGGAGCTGTTTTTT,CASSRTSGGAGELFF
TRBJ1-4,TRBV7-9,.,.,TGTGCCGGGGGGAGGGCGAATAATGAAAAACTGTTTTTT,CAGGRANNEKLFF